The rows below give T cell receptor beta chains drawn from one sample of a study of cytomegalovirus exposure and HLA in healthy donors. Assay: immunoSEQ multiplex PCR; the TCRdb copy retains only in-frame clones and omits some. The data contain 220,000 or so clones, 60% to 80% of them singletons. Sequencing was carried out using PBMCs. The receptors were gathered from a woman younger than 45 in good health and CMV-seronegative. The CDR3 runs from the conserved cysteine through the conserved F or W. A D gene is named only where the DNA matches it firmly. Clone size is stated in some rows and not others, as once, few, many or a class when expanded.

V	size	D	length	J	CDR3	DNA
TRBV29-1	NA	NA	13	TRBJ2-5	CSVYPRGGETQYF	TGCAGCGTATACCCTCGAGGGGGAGAGACCCAGTACTTC
TRBV2	NA	NA	14	TRBJ1-6	CASTLTGINSPLHF	TGTGCCAGCACCTTGACAGGAATTAATTCACCCCTCCACTTT
TRBV9	NA	NA	15	TRBJ1-2	CASSVVSDSNYGYTF	TGTGCCAGCAGCGTAGTGTCAGACTCTAACTATGGCTACACCTTC
TRBV2	NA	TRBD1	16	TRBJ1-4	CASSLGTVRVREKLFF	TGTGCCAGCAGTCTCGGGACAGTAAGGGTGAGGGAAAAACTGTTTTTT
TRBV19	NA	NA	13	TRBJ2-7	CASSIRDSYEQYF	TGTGCCAGTAGTATACGGGACTCCTACGAGCAGTACTTC
TRBV6-1	few	NA	15	TRBJ2-1	CASSLDGSSYNEQFF	TGTGCCAGCAGTTTAGACGGGAGCTCCTACAATGAGCAGTTCTTC
TRBV4-2	NA	NA	12	TRBJ2-5	CASSLKRETQYF	TGTGCCAGCAGCCTTAAGCGAGAGACCCAGTACTTC
TRBV6-1	NA	NA	14	TRBJ1-6	CASSPGQWESPLHF	TGTGCCAGCAGCCCCGGACAGTGGGAGTCACCCCTCCACTTT
TRBV30	NA	NA	14	TRBJ2-2	CAWTRQPNTGELFF	TGTGCCTGGACAAGACAGCCGAACACCGGGGAGCTGTTTTTT
TRBV29-1	NA	NA	13	TRBJ1-2	CSAWEGGNYGYTF	TGCAGCGCCTGGGAGGGGGGCAACTATGGCTACACCTTC
TRBV4-1	NA	NA	16	TRBJ2-7	CASSPFQIPISYEQYF	TGCGCCAGCAGCCCTTTCCAGATTCCCATCTCCTACGAGCAGTACTTC
TRBV7-6	NA	NA	14	TRBJ2-1	CASSLTGSGDEQFF	TGTGCCAGCAGCTTAACCGGGAGTGGGGATGAGCAGTTCTTC
TRBV5-1	NA	NA	15	TRBJ2-7	CASSLGTVSSYEQYF	TGCGCCAGCAGCTTGGGGACAGTTAGCTCCTACGAGCAGTACTTC
TRBV29-1	NA	TRBD2	13	TRBJ2-7	CSVVRGSTYEQYF	TGCAGCGTTGTACGCGGGAGTACCTACGAGCAGTACTTC
TRBV30	NA	TRBD1	15	TRBJ1-2	CADRGDRGLDYGYTF	TGTGCCGACCGAGGGGACAGGGGGCTGGACTATGGCTACACCTTC
TRBV11-2	NA	TRBD2	15	TRBJ2-7	CASSLWAGASYEQYF	TGTGCCAGCAGCTTATGGGCGGGAGCCTCCTACGAGCAGTACTTC
TRBV9	NA	TRBD1	14	TRBJ2-7	CASSVGGQGYEQYF	TGTGCCAGCAGCGTAGGTGGACAGGGTTACGAGCAGTACTTC
TRBV19	NA	TRBD2	20	TRBJ2-4	CASSTSPGSGGHLAKNIQYF	TGTGCCAGTAGTACCTCTCCGGGTAGCGGGGGTCATCTAGCCAAAAACATTCAGTACTTC
TRBV11-3	NA	NA	14	TRBJ1-2	CASRPTARPDGYTF	TGTGCCAGCAGACCGACAGCCCGGCCCGACGGCTACACCTTC
TRBV29-1	NA	TRBD1	13	TRBJ2-4	CSVWTGRKNIQYF	TGCAGCGTTTGGACAGGCCGAAAAAACATTCAGTACTTC
TRBV6-5	NA	NA	14	TRBJ2-5	CASSYSTRGETQYF	TGTGCCAGCAGTTACTCAACCAGAGGAGAGACCCAGTACTTC
TRBV7-9	NA	TRBD2	17	TRBJ2-1	CASSLIPPGTSGMEQFF	TGTGCCAGCAGCTTAATCCCCCCCGGGACTAGCGGGATGGAGCAGTTCTTC
TRBV27	NA	TRBD1	15	TRBJ1-1	CASSPRTGMNTEAFF	TGTGCCAGCAGTCCGCGGACAGGAATGAACACTGAAGCTTTCTTT
TRBV6-5	NA	NA	14	TRBJ2-3	CAAGEHWGTDTQYF	TGTGCCGCAGGGGAACACTGGGGGACAGATACGCAGTATTTT
TRBV5-1	NA	TRBD1	14	TRBJ1-5	CASSLTGGAQPQHF	TGCGCCAGCAGTTTAACAGGGGGGGCTCAGCCCCAGCATTTT
TRBV30	NA	TRBD2	14	TRBJ2-5	CAWSQASGEETQYF	TGTGCCTGGAGCCAAGCTAGCGGGGAGGAGACCCAGTACTTC
TRBV25-1	NA	TRBD1	16	TRBJ2-5	CASSERRTGLEETQYF	TGTGCCAGCAGTGAACGAAGGACAGGGCTTGAGGAGACCCAGTACTTC
TRBV5-6	NA	TRBD1	14	TRBJ2-2	CASSLTGGPGELFF	TGTGCCAGCAGCTTGACAGGGGGCCCCGGGGAGCTGTTTTTT
TRBV4-1	once	NA	13	TRBJ2-2	CASSPEGAGELFF	TGCGCCAGCAGCCCGGAGGGAGCCGGGGAGCTGTTTTTT
TRBV27	NA	TRBD1	14	TRBJ2-7	CASSLGTVNYEQYF	TGTGCCAGCAGTTTAGGGACAGTCAACTACGAGCAGTACTTC
TRBV6-6	NA	TRBD2	16	TRBJ2-3	CASSPQMAGGTDTQYF	TGTGCCAGCAGTCCGCAAATGGCGGGGGGCACAGATACGCAGTATTTT
TRBV18	NA	TRBD1	13	TRBJ1-1	CASSPLTGVEAFF	TGTGCCAGCTCACCACTTACAGGGGTCGAAGCTTTCTTT
TRBV14	NA	NA	15	TRBJ1-1	CASSPRQGMNTEAFF	TGTGCCAGCAGCCCGCGACAAGGAATGAACACTGAAGCTTTCTTT
TRBV7-9	few	NA	13	TRBJ2-7	CASSLKQGYEQYF	TGTGCCAGCAGCTTAAAGCAGGGCTACGAGCAGTACTTC
TRBV5-6	NA	NA	14	TRBJ2-7	CASSLVGAGDEQYF	TGTGCCAGCAGCTTGGTAGGTGCAGGGGACGAGCAGTACTTC
TRBV30	NA	TRBD1	14	TRBJ1-4	CAWSEGRGNEKLFF	TGTGCCTGGAGTGAAGGCAGGGGGAATGAAAAACTGTTTTTT